The rows below give T cell receptor beta chains drawn from one sample of a study of PD-L1 blockade in urothelial cancer. Sequenced by immunoSEQ multiplex PCR; TCRdb stores in-frame clones only, minus some. The table lists about 51,000 clones, around 87% of them singletons, with about a sixth in the top ten. Sequenced material: PBMCs, taken around atezolizumab (anti-PD-L1) treatment. These TCRs come from a man aged 55-75 years with urothelial cancer. Both conserved end residues are part of each CDR3. D genes are given only for firm matches. For some rows the clone size is stated as once, few or many, or as a class when expanded; others skip it.

cdr3_aa cdr3_nt v_call d_call j_call clone_size
CASSRSRLAGGVETQYF TGTGCCAGCAGCCGGAGTCGACTAGCGGGGGGCGTAGAGACCCAGTACTTC TRBV27 TRBD2 TRBJ2-5 -
CASSFRSTAVETQYF TGCGCCAGCAGCTTTAGGTCGACGGCGGTCGAGACCCAGTACTTC TRBV5-1 - TRBJ2-5 once
CASSQARQGAEAFF TGCGCCAGCAGCCAAGCGAGACAGGGCGCTGAAGCTTTCTTT TRBV4-1 TRBD1 TRBJ1-1 -
CASSFGDRNNEKLFF TGTGCCAGCAGCTTCGGGGACAGAAATAATGAAAAACTGTTTTTT TRBV7-6 TRBD1 TRBJ1-4 -
CASSEPGQGNNEQFF TGTGCCAGCAGTGAGCCGGGACAGGGGAACAATGAGCAGTTCTTC TRBV6-1 TRBD1 TRBJ2-1 -
CASTARGAYEQYF TGTGCCAGCACGGCCAGGGGGGCCTACGAGCAGTACTTC TRBV2 - TRBJ2-7 once
CASSRALNNRPQHF TGTGCCAGCTCCCGTGCACTAAACAATCGGCCCCAGCATTTT TRBV6-5 - TRBJ1-5 -
CASSLSYGSYGNTIYF TGTGCCAGCAGTTTATCGTACGGGAGTTATGGAAACACCATATATTTT TRBV27 - TRBJ1-3 -
CASSLDRAGTEAFF TGTGCCAGCAGTTTAGACAGGGCGGGCACTGAAGCTTTCTTT TRBV27 TRBD1 TRBJ1-1 -
CASSFDSSSYEQYF TGCGCCAGCAGCTTCGATTCCAGCTCCTACGAGCAGTACTTC TRBV5-1 - TRBJ2-7 -
CASSYSRMIGETQYF TGTGCCAGCAGTTACTCGAGGATGATCGGAGAGACCCAGTACTTC TRBV6-5 - TRBJ2-5 once
CASSPRTGNTEAFF TGTGCCAGCAGCCCCCGTACGGGGAACACTGAAGCTTTCTTT TRBV7-6 - TRBJ1-1 -
CASSLTGGPVLRNEQFF TGCGCCAGCAGCTTGACAGGGGGCCCCGTCTTGCGGAATGAGCAGTTCTTC TRBV5-1 TRBD1 TRBJ2-1 -
CASSRFGQVDQETQYF TGTGCCAGCAGCCGATTTGGACAGGTCGACCAAGAGACCCAGTACTTC TRBV9 TRBD1 TRBJ2-5 -
CASSSGPTGLDTQYF TGTGCCAGCAGCTCCGGGCCGACAGGGCTGGATACGCAGTATTTT TRBV11-2 TRBD1 TRBJ2-3 once
CASSSLPREKQYF TGTGCCAGCAGCTCCCTACCCCGTGAGAAGCAGTACTTC TRBV5-5 - TRBJ2-7 -
CSVPNSRGTGLTYEQYF TGCAGCGTTCCGAATAGCCGGGGGACAGGGTTGACCTACGAGCAGTACTTC TRBV29-1 TRBD1 TRBJ2-7 -
CASSPQGGNEKLFF TGTGCCAGCAGCCCACAGGGGGGAAATGAAAAACTGTTTTTT TRBV9 TRBD1 TRBJ1-4 -
CASSAGAQETQYF TGTGCCAGCAGCGCAGGGGCCCAAGAGACCCAGTACTTC TRBV9 - TRBJ2-5 -
CASSPRVGADTQYF TGTGCCAGCAGCCCTCGGGTTGGTGCAGATACGCAGTATTTT TRBV6-5 - TRBJ2-3 -
CASSWGQGDSNQPQHF TGTGCCAGCAGCTGGGGACAGGGCGACTCAAATCAGCCCCAGCATTTT TRBV7-9 TRBD1 TRBJ1-5 -
CASSVGRGSGVSEQYF TGTGCCAGCAGCGTAGGCAGAGGGAGCGGGGTCTCCGAGCAGTACTTC TRBV9 TRBD2 TRBJ2-7 -
CASSSSGGASYNEQFF TGTGCCAGCTCATCTAGCGGGGGGGCCTCCTACAATGAGCAGTTCTTC TRBV18 TRBD2 TRBJ2-1 -
CASSSRGGSGNTIYF TGTGCCAGCAGCTCCAGAGGAGGATCTGGAAACACCATATATTTT TRBV7-9 - TRBJ1-3 -
CAISDGRAGNSNQPQHF TGTGCCATCAGTGACGGCAGGGCTGGCAATAGCAATCAGCCCCAGCATTTT TRBV10-3 - TRBJ1-5 -
CASSLGVGPSGANVLTF TGTGCCAGCAGCTTAGGGGTGGGGCCCTCTGGGGCCAACGTCCTGACTTTC TRBV7-9 - TRBJ2-6 -
CSVGQGETQYF TGCAGCGTTGGCCAGGGAGAGACCCAGTACTTC TRBV29-1 - TRBJ2-5 -
CASSLGLAENIQYF TGTGCCAGCAGCTTAGGACTAGCGGAAAACATTCAGTACTTC TRBV7-2 TRBD2 TRBJ2-4 -
CASSRYNLPQHF TGTGCCAGCAGCCGTTATAATCTGCCCCAGCATTTT TRBV5-6 - TRBJ1-5 -
CASRDYGRGEGYGYTF TGTGCCAGCAGGGACTACGGACGGGGGGAAGGGTATGGCTACACCTTC TRBV28 - TRBJ1-2 -
CASSQGDRGTETQYF TGCGCCAGCAGCCAAGGAGACAGGGGGACCGAGACCCAGTACTTC TRBV4-3 TRBD1 TRBJ2-5 -
CASSFREGPNEQFF TGTGCCAGCAGTTTCCGGGAGGGTCCGAATGAGCAGTTCTTC TRBV27 TRBD2 TRBJ2-1 -
CASSHPRTSGGAGTGELFF TGCGCCAGCAGCCACCCTAGGACTAGCGGGGGGGCCGGCACCGGGGAGCTGTTTTTT TRBV4-1 TRBD2 TRBJ2-2 -
CASSSRRGGGEQFF TGTGCCAGCAGCTCACGGAGGGGGGGAGGGGAGCAGTTCTTC TRBV13 - TRBJ2-1 -
CASSWGGGSSGNTIYF TGCGCCAGCAGCTGGGGAGGCGGCAGCTCTGGAAACACCATATATTTT TRBV5-1 - TRBJ1-3 -
CASSLAISGTGELFF TGCGCCAGCAGCTTGGCGATTTCAGGTACCGGGGAGCTGTTTTTT TRBV5-1 - TRBJ2-2 -
CSANFLFSLTDTQYF TGCAGCGCAAACTTCCTTTTCTCACTTACAGATACGCAGTATTTT TRBV29-1 - TRBJ2-3 -
CASSATGIHGEKLFF TGTGCCAGCAGTGCGACCGGGATCCACGGGGAAAAACTGTTTTTT TRBV6-5 - TRBJ1-4 -
CASSFGQGGLQPQHF TGTGCCAGCAGCTTCGGACAGGGAGGACTTCAGCCCCAGCATTTT TRBV7-3 TRBD1 TRBJ1-5 -
CASSLAGGAPEKLFF TGTGCCAGCAGCTTAGCGGGGGGGGCGCCTGAAAAACTGTTTTTT TRBV7-9 - TRBJ1-4 few
CASSLFWSGVVEQYF TGTGCCAGCAGCTTATTTTGGTCCGGGGTCGTCGAGCAGTACTTC TRBV7-2 - TRBJ2-7 -
CASIPFQQGVPGANVLTF TGTGCCAGCATACCCTTCCAGCAGGGGGTTCCTGGGGCCAACGTCCTGACTTTC TRBV7-8 TRBD1 TRBJ2-6 once
CASSVMGTPEETQYF TGTGCCAGCAGCGTAATGGGCACCCCTGAAGAGACCCAGTACTTC TRBV6-5 - TRBJ2-5 once
CATTRTGQPGNTIYF TGCGCCACCACTCGGACAGGGCAGCCTGGAAACACCATATATTTT TRBV5-1 TRBD1 TRBJ1-3 -
CASSMGTAGETQYF TGTGCCAGTAGTATGGGGACAGCGGGAGAGACCCAGTACTTC TRBV19 - TRBJ2-5 -
CASSSGQGLGEQYF TGTGCCAGCAGCTCAGGACAGGGTTTGGGCGAGCAGTACTTC TRBV11-2 TRBD1 TRBJ2-7 -
CASSLTSVHEQFF TGTGCCAGCTCGCTCACTAGCGTCCATGAGCAGTTCTTC TRBV18 TRBD2 TRBJ2-1 -
CASSVDSPPSEQFF TGTGCCAGCAGCGTAGACTCCCCCCCGAGTGAGCAGTTCTTC TRBV9 - TRBJ2-1 -
CASSLGRGSQETQYF TGCGCCAGCAGCTTGGGGAGGGGAAGTCAAGAGACCCAGTACTTC TRBV5-1 - TRBJ2-5 -
CASSLQGTYGDTQYF TGCGCCAGCAGCTTACAGGGGACTTATGGAGATACGCAGTATTTT TRBV5-1 - TRBJ2-3 few
CASSFNTGTGGFF TGTGCCAGTAGTTTCAACACCGGGACAGGTGGCTTCTTC TRBV19 TRBD1 TRBJ2-1 -
CATSRGSSTDTQYF TGTGCCACCAGCAGGGGCTCCTCCACAGATACGCAGTATTTT TRBV15 - TRBJ2-3 few
CASSLDRVAGELFF TGTGCCAGCAGCTTGGACAGGGTTGCCGGGGAGCTGTTTTTT TRBV11-3 TRBD1 TRBJ2-2 -
CASSLDWTTNTGELFF TGTGCCAGCAGCTTGGATTGGACTACCAACACCGGGGAGCTGTTTTTT TRBV5-5 - TRBJ2-2 -
CASSHPPGDRPPYGYTF TGCGCCAGCAGCCATCCGCCGGGGGACAGACCACCTTATGGCTACACCTTC TRBV5-1 TRBD1 TRBJ1-2 -
CASSPRGDRYNEQFF TGTGCCAGCAGCCCCAGGGGGGACAGATACAATGAGCAGTTCTTC TRBV11-1 - TRBJ2-1 -
CASSPSGGWGTQYF TGTGCCAGCTCACCATCAGGGGGCTGGGGGACCCAGTACTTC TRBV18 TRBD1 TRBJ2-5 once
CASSSGQPNTEAFF TGCGCCAGCAGCTCGGGACAGCCCAACACTGAAGCTTTCTTT TRBV5-1 TRBD1 TRBJ1-1 medium-sized
CASSDGQGEIQETQYF TGTGCTAGCAGCGACGGACAGGGGGAGATCCAAGAGACCCAGTACTTC TRBV7-7 TRBD1 TRBJ2-5 -
CASRVKPNNEKLFF TGTGCCAGCCGAGTAAAACCGAATAATGAAAAACTGTTTTTT TRBV19 - TRBJ1-4 once